The 26 T cell receptor beta chains in this list originate from one sample, sequenced in a study of control samples from healthy donors and cancer patients. The repertoire was sequenced with immunoSEQ multiplex PCR; TCRdb's copy has only in-frame clones and lacks some. The table has about 200,000 clones, approximately 91% seen once. Specimen: blood. These receptors originate from a man aged 30-40 years in good health.

The chain combines TRBV19 with TRBJ2-1, with a possible D match to TRBD2 (5 bases). The CDR3 covers 15 residues. CDR1 LNHDA and CDR2 SQIVND come from the germline V gene (reference sequence). V was trimmed by 8 bases and J by 3 bases, leaving 17 bases between them. As DNA, the CDR3 is TGTGCCAGTGGGGTGGGAGTTTTAGGCTACAATGAGCAGTTCTTC. It codes for CASGVGVLGYNEQFF.

The CDR3 reads CASSTPTPGEMETQYF. DNA of the CDR3: TGTGCCAGTAGTACCCCGACGCCAGGGGAAATGGAGACCCAGTACTTC. The rearrangement uses TRBV19 and TRBJ2-5; possible D gene TRBD1, 6 bases. From germline, CDR1 is LNHDA and CDR2 SQIVND (reference sequence). The V gene lost 4 bases and the J gene lost 5 bases, with 20 bases spanning the gap. The CDR3 consists of 16 residues.

V is TRBV5-4 and J is TRBJ2-3, with D unclear. CDR3 size: 15 residues. Germline V gene lookup returns CDR1 SGHNT and CDR2 YYREEE (reference sequence). V lost 6 bases to trimming and J lost 1 base, with 15 bases between them. CDR3 sequence (DNA): TGTGCCAGCACCCCGTCGGCGCGTGGCACAGATACGCAGTATTTT. Its translation is CASTPSARGTDTQYF.

This chain joins TRBV6-2 or TRBV6-3 and TRBJ2-3; D is uncertain. The V gene's germline CDR1 is MNHEY and CDR2 SVGEGT. This CDR3 contains 15 residues. V was shortened by 3 bases and J by 4 bases, with 14 bases between the two germline ends. The CDR3 reads CASSYGPGASDTQYF. Written as DNA, the CDR3 is TGTGCCAGCAGTTATGGTCCTGGTGCCTCAGATACGCAGTATTTT.

The genes are TRBV7-9 and TRBJ1-2, with a possible D match to TRBD1 (6 bases). Germline V gene lookup returns CDR1 SEHNR and CDR2 FQNEAQ (reference sequence). The V and J ends lost 0 bases and 3 bases respectively, with 11 bases between them. The CDR3 covers 15 residues. The CDR3 bases are TGTGCCAGCAGCTTAGCTAGGGGGGCAGACTATGGCTACACCTTC. Protein: CASSLARGADYGYTF.

This clone was observed a single time. The rearrangement uses TRBV4-2 and TRBJ2-7; D is unclear. The ends were cut back, 4 bases at V and 4 bases at J, with 14 bases in the middle. The CDR3 sequence is 14 residues long. Germline V gene lookup returns CDR1 LGHNA and CDR2 YNFKEQ. CDR3 residues: CASSPYASDYEQYF. The CDR3 DNA reads as TGTGCCAGCAGCCCCTATGCGTCTGATTACGAGCAGTACTTC.

The chain employs TRBV19 and TRBJ2-3; no clear D gene. The V and J ends lost 7 bases and 6 bases respectively, with 20 bases between them. The CDR3 totals 15 residues. The germline V gene encodes CDR1 LNHDA and CDR2 SQIVND (reference sequence). CDR3 bases: TGTGCCAGTACCACGACCGCTGACCCCGGTGATACGCAGTATTTT. Protein product: CASTTTADPGDTQYF.

This sequence joins TRBV19 and TRBJ1-5; a weak D match, TRBD1 (5 bases). Trimming cost V 6 bases and J 3 bases, with 12 bases left between them. CDR1 is LNHDA, CDR2 SQIVND, per germline (reference sequence). This CDR3 comprises 14 residues. The CDR3, as DNA: TGTGCCAGTAGCAGATCCGGGGCCAATCAGCCCCAGCATTTT. It yields the protein CASSRSGANQPQHF.

The rearrangement uses TRBV5-6 and TRBJ1-1, with TRBD1 identical over 7 bases. CDR1 and CDR2 (germline): SGHDT, YYEEEE. This CDR3 comprises 12 residues. V gave up 3 bases and J gave up 9 bases; unmatched junction bases: 5. The DNA of the CDR3 is TGTGCCAGCAGCTCTGACAGGGCGAAAGCTTTCTTT. The encoded protein is CASSSDRAKAFF.

This clone has a single count. This chain joins TRBV19 and TRBJ1-5; no clear D. The ends were cut back, 5 bases at V and 4 bases at J, with 15 bases in the middle. The CDR3 totals 15 residues. Per germline, CDR1 LNHDA and CDR2 SQIVND (reference sequence). CDR3 residues: CASSVKDGRNQPQHF. DNA for the CDR3: TGTGCCAGTAGTGTAAAGGACGGACGTAATCAGCCCCAGCATTTT.

This clone appeared once. The rearrangement joins TRBV9 to TRBJ2-7; TRBD2 is a possible D gene (6 bases). Deletions cut 4 bases from V and 3 bases from J, with 14 bases between. The CDR3 sequence is 14 residues long. Germline V CDR1 and CDR2: SGDLS, YYNGEE. The CDR3 nucleotides are TGTGCCAGCAGCTCTGGAGGGACGGGCTACGAGCAGTACTTC. This encodes CASSSGGTGYEQYF. The variable domain in full, completed from reference TRBV9 and TRBJ2-7, reads DSGVTQTPKHLITATGQRVTLRCSPRSGDLSVYWYQQSLDQGLQFLIQYYNGEERAKGNILERFSAQQFPDLHSELNLSSLELGDSALYFCASSSGGTGYEQYFGPGTRLTVT.

This clone was recorded once. CDR3 sequence (DNA): TGTGCCAGCAGTGAAGTAGCGGGGGCCAATTACAATGAGCAGTTCTTC. It yields the protein CASSEVAGANYNEQFF. V is TRBV2 and J is TRBJ2-1; 9 bases map to TRBD2. With 1 base clipped from V and 4 bases from J, the junction kept 5 bases outside the gene matches. Germline CDR1 SNHLY, CDR2 FYNNEI. CDR3 length: 16 amino acids.

The rearrangement links TRBV2 to TRBJ1-4; D may be TRBD1 (5 bases). The V and J ends lost 0 bases and 0 bases respectively, with 14 bases between them. Germline V gives CDR1 SNHLY, CDR2 FYNNEI. This CDR3 is built from 18 residues. The CDR3 sequence: CASSEALIRGPTNEKLFF. DNA for the CDR3: TGTGCCAGCAGTGAAGCGCTTATAAGGGGACCAACTAATGAAAAACTGTTTTTT.

The CDR3 nucleotides are TGTGCCAGCATAGGGACACAAGCCCGCTACGAGCAGTACTTC. As protein: CASIGTQARYEQYF. V is TRBV2 and J is TRBJ2-7; tentatively, D is TRBD1 (6 bases). This CDR3 is 14 amino acids long. Trimming stripped 7 bases from V and 3 bases from J, with 16 bases between. The germline V gene has CDR1 SNHLY and CDR2 FYNNEI.

The CDR3 DNA sequence: TGTGCCAGCAGCCAAGATGGGTTCTCGGCTTTCTTT. This encodes CASSQDGFSAFF. The chain combines TRBV3-1 (or the pseudogene TRBV3-2) with TRBJ1-1; the D is unclear. CDR1 and CDR2 from the germline V gene are LGHDT and YNNKEL (reference sequence). V lost 0 bases and J lost 11, with 10 bases in between. The CDR3 consists of 12 residues.

The chain employs TRBV13 and TRBJ2-1; TRBD1 aligns across 8 bases. CDR1 PRHDT and CDR2 FYEKMQ come from the germline V gene (reference sequence). This CDR3 is built from 13 residues. Unmatched junction bases numbered 0, after V lost 0 bases and J lost 8 bases. The CDR3 loop is CASSLGTGDEQFF. The CDR3, as DNA: TGTGCCAGCAGCTTAGGGACAGGGGATGAGCAGTTCTTC.

In its sample, this clone was seen a few times. The V call is TRBV1, the J call TRBJ1-1. TRBV1 is designated a pseudogene. This CDR3 is built from 17 residues. CDR3 protein: CTSSQDRGEEGNTEAFF. The CDR3 DNA sequence: TGCACCAGCAGCCAAGATAGAGGGGAAGAGGGGAACACTGAAGCTTTCTTT.

The chain is built from TRBV5-6 and TRBJ2-7; weak D call: TRBD1 (6 bases). This CDR3 has 15 amino acids. V dropped 1 base and J dropped 2 bases, with 13 bases sitting between them. Germline V gene lookup returns CDR1 SGHDT and CDR2 YYEEEE. CDR3 region: CASSLFRTETYEQYF. For the CDR3, the DNA is TGTGCCAGCAGCTTGTTCCGGACAGAAACCTACGAGCAGTACTTC. Variable domain in full (rest from reference TRBV5-6 and TRBJ2-7): DAGVTQSPTHLIKTRGQQVTLRCSPKSGHDTVSWYQQALGQGPQFIFQYYEEEERQRGNFPDRFSGHQFPNYSSELNVNALLLGDSALYLCASSLFRTETYEQYFGPGTRLTVT.

The table lists this clone with a count of one. The J gene is TRBJ2-7, the V gene TRBV6-5; D is undetermined. V lost 6 bases to trimming and J lost 7 bases, with 10 bases between them. Germline V lookup: CDR1 MNHEY, CDR2 SVGAGI. The CDR3 runs to 11 residues. The CDR3 loop is CASRNRPEQYF. CDR3 in DNA: TGTGCCAGCAGGAACAGACCTGAGCAGTACTTC.

This chain joins TRBV19 and TRBJ2-7, with 10 bases that match TRBD2. CDR1 is LNHDA and CDR2 is SQIVND in the germline V gene (reference sequence). The CDR3 has 15 amino acids. V lost 3 bases, J lost 2 bases, and 4 bases stayed unmatched. The CDR3 loop reads CASSIQLAGAYEQYF. The CDR3 nucleotides are TGTGCCAGTAGTATCCAGCTAGCGGGAGCCTACGAGCAGTACTTC. Variable domain in full (rest from reference TRBV19 and TRBJ2-7): DGGITQSPKYLFRKEGQNVTLSCEQNLNHDAMYWYRQDPGQGLRLIYYSQIVNDFQKGDIAEGYSVSREKKESFPLTVTSAQKNPTAFYLCASSIQLAGAYEQYFGPGTRLTVT.

The chain recombines TRBV24-1 with TRBJ1-6; 8 bases are a match to TRBD1. The CDR3 has 15 amino acids. V lost 7 bases and J lost 10; bases outside the gene matches: 11. Germline V gene data show CDR1 as KGHDR and CDR2 as SFDVKD. DNA of the CDR3: TGTGCCACCAGGGACAGGGTGGTTCCTGAATCACCCCTCCACTTT. The encoded protein is CATRDRVVPESPLHF.

The gene calls are TRBV12-3 or TRBV12-4 and TRBJ2-7; the D gene is possibly TRBD1 (6 bases). The V and J ends lost 10 bases and 3 bases respectively, with 16 bases between them. The CDR3 runs 13 residues. In nucleotides, the CDR3 is TGTGCCACCCGGTGGGGGCAAGGCTACGAGCAGTACTTC. It codes for CATRWGQGYEQYF.

The chain employs TRBV3-1 (or the pseudogene TRBV3-2) and TRBJ1-2; D ambiguous. The germline V and J ends were trimmed by 1 base and 0 bases, with 6 bases remaining between them. The length of the CDR3 is 14 residues. CDR1 and CDR2 (germline): LGHDT, YNNKEL (reference sequence). The CDR3 bases are TGTGCCAGCAGCCAAGGCTCAGCTAACTATGGCTACACCTTC. Protein product: CASSQGSANYGYTF.

The V call is TRBV5-1, the J call TRBJ2-3; TRBD1 is a possible D gene (5 bases). Between the trimmed V and J ends, which lost 5 bases and 0 bases, there was a span of 10 bases. The CDR3 extends over 14 amino acids. Germline V gene data show CDR1 as SGHRS and CDR2 as YFSETQ. As DNA, the CDR3 is TGCGCCAGCAGGCCCAGGGCTAGCACAGATACGCAGTATTTT. It is translated as CASRPRASTDTQYF.

V is TRBV10-2 and J is TRBJ2-1; 11 bases align to TRBD2. CDR1 WSHSY and CDR2 SAAADI come from the germline V gene. Germline trimming cut 5 bases from V and 5 bases from J; bases unmatched to any gene: 5. This CDR3 is built from 15 residues. This CDR3 reads CASSLAGGLHNEQFF. The CDR3 nucleotides read TGCGCCAGCAGTCTAGCGGGGGGCCTTCACAATGAGCAGTTCTTC.

This chain connects TRBV12-3 or TRBV12-4 to TRBJ2-1, with a weak D call TRBD2 (5 bases). CDR3 length: 12 residues. V dropped 5 bases and J dropped 10 bases, with 12 bases sitting between them. Here the CDR3 DNA reads TGTGCCAGCAGTCCCGCGGGTGTGGAGCAGTTCTTC. Amino acid sequence: CASSPAGVEQFF.